These 20 T cell receptor beta chains originate from one sample sequenced in a study of vaccination and CD4 T cells after COVID-19. Antigens of these TCRs are unknown. Treatment meaning: approximately 9-day PBMC culture with coronavirus spike peptide pools or control peptides (ViraFEST assay). Oncomine TCR Beta short-read sequencing was applied to DNA from cultured CD4+ T cells. TCRdb recomputed calls from the PCR reads with MiXCR, one row per CDR3 protein. The data show about 18,000 distinct CDR3 sequences, about 50% seen once. This specimen was CD4+ T cells from blood, cultured in vitro, taken before SARS-CoV-2 vaccination. These receptor sequences come from a human donor who had recovered from COVID-19.

V usage is TRBV12-3 or TRBV12-4 and J usage is TRBJ1-2; no firm D call. This CDR3 has 13 residues. V shed 0 bases and J shed 1 base, with 3 bases lying between them. Here the CDR3 reads CASSLALNYGYTF. The DNA of the CDR3 is TGTGCCAGCAGTTTAGCCCTTAACTATGGCTACACCTTC.

The chain uses TRBV27 and TRBJ2-7, with 7 nucleotides matching TRBD1. With 6 bases clipped from V and 3 bases from J, the junction kept 11 bases outside the gene matches. CDR3 length equals 15 residues. Germline CDR1 and CDR2: MNHEY and SMNVEV (reference sequence). CDR3 sequence (DNA): TGTGCCAGCAGGCGTGGCGAGGACAGGTACTACGAGCAGTACTTC. This sequence encodes CASRRGEDRYYEQYF.

This clonotype was found a few times. V is TRBV30 and J is TRBJ2-7, with D unclear. The ends were cut back, 0 bases at V and 4 bases at J, with 4 bases in the middle. The CDR3 sequence is 11 residues long. Germline lookup yields CDR1 GTSNPN and CDR2 SVGIG (reference sequence). The CDR3 nucleotides read TGTGCCTGGAGTGTAGGGTACGAGCAGTACTTC. This translates into CAWSVGYEQYF.

This sequence joins TRBV28 and TRBJ2-7; no clear D gene. The CDR3 length is 11 residues. Germline V CDR1 and CDR2: MDHEN, SYDVKM. Trimming removed 11 bases at V and 0 bases at J, with 8 bases between. CDR3 protein: CAARSSYEQYF. CDR3 bases: TGTGCCGCGAGGAGCTCCTACGAGCAGTACTTC.

The rearrangement uses TRBV18 and TRBJ2-5; a possible D gene is TRBD2 (7 bases). The germline V gene encodes CDR1 KGHSH and CDR2 LQKENI. This CDR3 is built from 16 residues. V gave up 3 bases and J gave up 1 base, with 15 bases separating them. The CDR3 nucleotides are TGTGCCAGCTCACCCCGGGGGGCAGGGATCCAAGAGACCCAGTACTTC. Translating gives CASSPRGAGIQETQYF.

V is TRBV7-2 and J is TRBJ2-7; 10 bases are shared with TRBD1. The CDR3 extends over 15 amino acids. The germline gives CDR1 SGHTA, CDR2 FQGNSA. V lost 1 base, J lost 3 bases, and 3 bases stayed unmatched. The CDR3 bases are TGTGCCAGCAGCTTAGGGGGGACAGGGGACTACGAGCAGTACTTC. Protein sequence: CASSLGGTGDYEQYF.

This clonotype was counted only a few times. The chain recombines TRBV15 with TRBJ2-5; 7 bases line up with TRBD1. V was pared by 3 bases and J by 1 base, with 5 bases of the junction left unmatched. Germline V lookup: CDR1 LNHNV, CDR2 YYDKDF (reference sequence). This CDR3 spans 15 amino acids. CDR3 amino acids: CATSRKSGGQETQYF. As DNA, the CDR3 is TGTGCCACCAGCAGGAAATCAGGGGGCCAAGAGACCCAGTACTTC.

This chain uses TRBV30 with TRBJ2-2; D unclear. CDR1 and CDR2 from the germline V gene are GTSNPN and SVGIG (reference sequence). V was pared by 3 bases and J by 8 bases, with 13 bases between. This CDR3 contains 13 residues. Here the CDR3 reads CAWRGPNGGELFF. The CDR3 DNA is TGTGCCTGGAGAGGACCGAACGGAGGGGAGCTGTTTTTT.

V and J are TRBV28 and TRBJ1-1; D is undetermined. Looked up from germline, CDR1 is MDHEN and CDR2 is SYDVKM. The CDR3 has 12 amino acids. Trimming took 6 bases from V and 1 from J, leaving 6 bases between them. The CDR3 DNA follows: TGTGCCAGCAGGGTCACGAACACTGAAGCTTTCTTT. Translated: CASRVTNTEAFF.

J is TRBJ1-5 and V is TRBV12-5; tentative D call: TRBD1 (6 bases). V gave up 6 bases and J gave up 4 bases, with 13 bases separating them. Germline V gene lookup returns CDR1 LGHNT and CDR2 FRNRAP. The CDR3 covers 14 residues. The CDR3 is CASGHKGVNQPQHF. CDR3 DNA sequence: TGTGCTAGTGGCCACAAGGGGGTTAATCAGCCCCAGCATTTT.

Only one count was recorded for this clonotype. The chain is built from TRBV7-2 and TRBJ1-5, with a tentative D call TRBD1 (5 bases). CDR3 length: 16 amino acids. Trimming pared 1 base from V and 4 bases from J, leaving 14 bases between. Germline lookup yields CDR1 SGHTA and CDR2 FQGNSA. DNA for the CDR3: TGTGCCAGCAGCTTAGTGGGGGGGGGATTGAATCAGCCCCAGCATTTT. Encoded protein: CASSLVGGGLNQPQHF.

This clonotype occurred a few times. The chain couples TRBV7-9 to TRBJ1-2; 8 bases fit TRBD1. CDR1 SEHNR and CDR2 FQNEAQ come from the germline V gene (reference sequence). The V gene end was trimmed by 3 bases and the J gene end by 7 bases; junction bases not matched to a gene: 7. The CDR3 length is 14 residues. In nucleotides, the CDR3 is TGTGCCAGCAGCTTGACAGGGGCCCTCGGTGGCTACACCTTC. This translates into CASSLTGALGGYTF.

J is TRBJ2-5 and V is TRBV6-2 or TRBV6-3; no reliable D call. V lost 0 bases, J lost 2 bases, and 7 bases lay in between. The CDR3 length is 14 residues. CDR1 MNHEY and CDR2 SVGEGT come from the germline V gene. The CDR3 nucleotides are TGTGCCAGCAGTTACTCCTCCCGGCAAGAGACCCAGTACTTC. Amino acids: CASSYSSRQETQYF.

J is TRBJ2-5 and V is TRBV7-2; D call uncertain. Trimming removed 4 bases at V and 1 base at J, with 7 bases between. CDR1 is SGHTA and CDR2 is FQGNSA in the germline V gene. The CDR3 contains 13 residues. CDR3: CASSSRVQETQYF. CDR3 DNA sequence: TGTGCCAGCAGCTCCCGGGTCCAAGAGACCCAGTACTTC. The variable domain in full, completed from reference TRBV7-2 and TRBJ2-5, reads GAGVSQSPSNKVTEKGKDVELRCDPISGHTALYWYRQSLGQGLEFLIYFQGNSAPDKSGLPSDRFSAERTGGSVSTLTIQRTQQEDSAVYLCASSSRVQETQYFGPGTRLLVL.

This clonotype was counted between two and nine times. The chain employs TRBV6-2 or TRBV6-3 and TRBJ2-7; 10 nucleotides align to TRBD1. Trimming took 6 bases from V and 4 from J; bases not matched to a gene: 9. Looked up from germline, CDR1 is MNHEY and CDR2 is SVGEGT. This CDR3 contains 15 residues. CDR3 coding DNA: TGTGCCAGCAGAAAGCCGGGACAGGGGTCTTACGAGCAGTACTTC. This sequence encodes CASRKPGQGSYEQYF.

V and J are TRBV11-3 and TRBJ2-7, with D perhaps matching TRBD1 (6 bases). Trimming shortened V by 3 bases and J by 0 bases, and 12 bases separated the two germline ends. Germline lookup yields CDR1 SGHNT and CDR2 YENEEA. This CDR3 contains 15 residues. The DNA of the CDR3 is TGTGCCAGCAGCTTGGCCGGGACACCCTCCTACGAGCAGTACTTC. Its protein is CASSLAGTPSYEQYF.

This clonotype was seen only once. The chain has TRBV7-3 and TRBJ2-7; TRBD2 matches at 12 bases. Germline CDR1 is SGHTA and CDR2 is FQGTGA. The CDR3 extends over 17 amino acids. The J segment lost 5 bases and the V segment lost 0 bases, leaving 8 bases of the junction unmatched. Here the CDR3 reads CASSLTVTSGRMDEQYF. For the CDR3, the DNA is TGTGCCAGCAGCTTAACTGTGACTAGCGGGAGAATGGACGAGCAGTACTTC. The full variable domain, rest sourced from reference TRBV7-3 and TRBJ2-7, is GAGVSQTPSNKVTEKGKYVELRCDPISGHTALYWYRQSLGQGPEFLIYFQGTGAADDSGLPNDRFFAVRPEGSVSTLKIQRTERGDSAVYLCASSLTVTSGRMDEQYFGPGTRLTVT.

This chain uses TRBV20-1 with TRBJ1-2, with unresolved D. V lost 5 bases to trimming and J lost 8 bases, with 15 bases between them. The CDR3 covers 12 residues. CDR1 and CDR2 (germline): DFQATT, SNEGSKA (reference sequence). The CDR3: CSAPWTRQGYTF. The CDR3 DNA reads TGCAGTGCTCCCTGGACCCGGCAAGGCTACACCTTC.

In this sample, this clonotype turned up a few times. The CDR3 sequence: CASSRDSRVSGNTIYF. In DNA, the CDR3 is TGTGCCAGCAGCCGGGACAGCCGCGTCTCTGGAAACACCATATATTTT. The rearrangement joins TRBV7-9 to TRBJ1-3, with TRBD1 matching over 7 bases. Germline V lookup: CDR1 SEHNR, CDR2 FQNEAQ (reference sequence). This CDR3 contains 16 residues. The V segment lost 5 bases and the J segment 0 bases; nucleotides outside the gene matches: 7. The whole variable domain, filled in from reference TRBV7-9 and TRBJ1-3, reads DTGVSQNPRHKITKRGQNVTFRCDPISEHNRLYWYRQTLGQGPEFLTYFQNEAQLEKSRLLSDRFSAERPKGSFSTLEIQRTEQGDSAMYLCASSRDSRVSGNTIYFGEGSWLTVV.

The count of this clonotype is one. The CDR3 DNA is TGTGCCAGCAGCTTAAATATAGCGGGATTGGGGGAGACCCAGTACTTC. Translating gives CASSLNIAGLGETQYF. V gene TRBV11-1 combines with J gene TRBJ2-5, with 8 bases lining up with TRBD2. CDR3 length: 16 residues. Trimming took 2 bases from V and 5 from J; bases not matched to a gene: 10. CDR1 and CDR2 (germline): SGHAT, FQDESV (reference sequence). The variable domain in full, with the rest retrieved from reference TRBV11-1 and TRBJ2-5, is EAEVAQSPRYKITEKSQAVAFWCDPISGHATLYWYRQILGQGPELLVQFQDESVVDDSQLPKDRFSAERLKGVDSTLKIQPAELGDSAMYLCASSLNIAGLGETQYFGPGTRLLVL.